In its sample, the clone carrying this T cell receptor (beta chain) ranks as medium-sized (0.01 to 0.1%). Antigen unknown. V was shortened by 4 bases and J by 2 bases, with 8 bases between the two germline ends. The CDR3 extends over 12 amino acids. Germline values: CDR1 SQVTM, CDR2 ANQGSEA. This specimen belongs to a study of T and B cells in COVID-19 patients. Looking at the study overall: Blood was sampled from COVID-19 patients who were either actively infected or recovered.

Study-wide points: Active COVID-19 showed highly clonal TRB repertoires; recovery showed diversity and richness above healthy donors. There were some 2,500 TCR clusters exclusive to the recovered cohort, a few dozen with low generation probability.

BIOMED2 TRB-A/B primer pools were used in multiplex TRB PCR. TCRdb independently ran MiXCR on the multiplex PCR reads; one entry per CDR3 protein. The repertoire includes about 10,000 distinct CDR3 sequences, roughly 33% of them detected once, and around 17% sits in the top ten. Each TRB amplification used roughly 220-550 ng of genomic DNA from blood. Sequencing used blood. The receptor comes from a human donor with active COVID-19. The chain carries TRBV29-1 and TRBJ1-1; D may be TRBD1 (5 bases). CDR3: CSVAQGNTEAFF. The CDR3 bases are TGCAGCGTTGCTCAGGGAAACACTGAAGCTTTCTTT. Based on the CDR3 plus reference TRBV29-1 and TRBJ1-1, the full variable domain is SAVISQKPSRDICQRGTSLTIQCQVDSQVTMMFWYRQQPGQSLTLIATANQGSEATYESGFVIDKFPISRPNLTFSTLTVSNMSPEDSSIYLCSVAQGNTEAFFGQGTRLTVV.